Shown below are 18 T cell receptor beta chains from a single sample sequenced in a study of shared clonotypes between healthy human individuals. Using immunoSEQ multiplex PCR, the repertoire was profiled, and TCRdb retains in-frame clones only, with some absent. The data contain hundreds of thousands of clones, around 67% of them seen just once; the ten biggest clones take up 1.5% to 2%. Input material: memory CD4+ T cells sorted from blood. The subset denotes: CD45RA-negative fraction. Source of these receptors: a woman aged 25 to 39 in good health.

The gene calls are TRBV2 and TRBJ2-5; 8 bases align to TRBD2. CDR1 and CDR2 (germline): SNHLY, FYNNEI. The CDR3 is made up of 14 amino acids. V lost 8 bases, J lost 7 bases, and 12 bases stayed unmatched. The CDR3 DNA follows: TGTGCCAGCGAGGATGATGGACTAGCCGTGACCCAGTACTTC. This codes for CASEDDGLAVTQYF.

This clone was recorded a few times. V gene TRBV9 combines with J gene TRBJ2-1; a weak D match, TRBD1 (5 bases). V lost 1 base, J lost 2 bases, and 10 bases lay in between. From germline, CDR1 is SGDLS and CDR2 YYNGEE. The CDR3 sequence is 15 residues long. CDR3 in DNA: TGTGCCAGCAGCGTAATGTCAGGGACCTACAATGAGCAGTTCTTC. Translated: CASSVMSGTYNEQFF.

V is TRBV28 and J is TRBJ1-2; 12 nucleotides line up with TRBD1. V was pared by 6 bases and J by 8 bases, with 13 bases of the junction left unmatched. The CDR3 covers 16 residues. The germline V gene encodes CDR1 MDHEN and CDR2 SYDVKM. The CDR3 protein is CASSSGQGAEIGGYTF. CDR3 bases: TGTGCCAGCAGCTCGGGACAGGGGGCGGAAATCGGCGGCTACACCTTC.

The rearrangement uses TRBV28 and TRBJ2-7, with 11 bases matching TRBD2. J gave up 0 bases and V 4 bases, and 5 bases lay outside the gene matches. Germline CDR1 and CDR2: MDHEN and SYDVKM. This CDR3 is 16 amino acids long. The chain's CDR3 is CASSSLGTSGSYEQYF. The CDR3 DNA sequence: TGTGCCAGCAGTTCCCTCGGGACTAGCGGCTCCTACGAGCAGTACTTC.

The genes are TRBV5-8 and TRBJ2-7; possibly TRBD1 for D (6 bases). The CDR3 runs to 14 residues. V was pared by 4 bases and J by 2 bases, with 13 bases between. The V gene's germline CDR1 is SGHTS and CDR2 YDEGEE. The CDR3 sequence: CASSRRTVPYEQYF. In DNA, the CDR3 is TGTGCCAGCAGCCGCCGGACAGTGCCCTACGAGCAGTACTTC.

The chain joins TRBV11-2 to TRBJ2-7; no firm D call. Trimming pared 0 bases from V and 3 bases from J, leaving 12 bases between. Germline lookup yields CDR1 SGHAT and CDR2 FQNNGV. This CDR3 region has 15 residues. The CDR3 sequence: CASSLERLGLYEQYF. The CDR3 coding sequence is TGTGCCAGCAGCTTAGAGAGGTTAGGCCTCTACGAGCAGTACTTC. The whole variable domain, remainder taken from reference TRBV11-2 and TRBJ2-7, is EAGVAQSPRYKIIEKRQSVAFWCNPISGHATLYWYQQILGQGPKLLIQFQNNGVVDDSQLPKDRFSAERLKGVDSTLKIQPAKLEDSAVYLCASSLERLGLYEQYFGPGTRLTVT.

The CDR3 DNA reads as TGTGCCAGCAGCCCCCTCCAGGGGGGGGTGGGCGATGAGCAGTTCTTC. This translates into CASSPLQGGVGDEQFF. The rearrangement uses TRBV7-2 and TRBJ2-1, with D perhaps being TRBD1 or TRBD2 (7 bases each). V shed 5 bases and J shed 8 bases, with 22 bases lying between them. The CDR3 totals 16 residues. Germline lookup yields CDR1 SGHTA and CDR2 FQGNSA.

The V gene is TRBV28, the J gene TRBJ1-2; D is undetermined. The CDR3 contains 13 residues. V shed 5 bases and J shed 8 bases, with 15 bases lying between them. Looked up from germline, CDR1 is MDHEN and CDR2 is SYDVKM. The CDR3 DNA sequence: TGTGCCAGCAGTCCGGACCCGGCGCGGGGCTACACCTTC. Protein product: CASSPDPARGYTF.

This clone was picked up many times. The V gene is TRBV19, the J gene TRBJ2-5, with D unresolved. CDR1 and CDR2 (germline): LNHDA, SQIVND (reference sequence). V lost 5 bases and J 5 bases, leaving 9 bases between the germline ends. This CDR3 region has 12 residues. The CDR3 DNA sequence: TGTGCCAGTAGTGGCTTGGGGGAGACCCAGTACTTC. This translates into CASSGLGETQYF.

The chain links TRBV5-4 to TRBJ2-2, with D unresolved. Trimming shortened V by 0 bases and J by 6 bases, and 15 bases separated the two germline ends. The germline V gene encodes CDR1 SGHNT and CDR2 YYREEE (reference sequence). The CDR3 covers 16 residues. CDR3 amino acids: CASSLDGVAGSGELFF. CDR3 DNA sequence: TGTGCCAGCAGCTTGGATGGGGTCGCCGGGTCCGGGGAGCTGTTTTTT.

This clone was observed a handful of times. This chain connects TRBV29-1 to TRBJ2-5, with 10 nucleotides matching TRBD2. Germline loops: CDR1 SQVTM, CDR2 ANQGSEA. J was trimmed by 1 base and V by 6 bases; bases with no gene match: 2. The CDR3 is made up of 13 amino acids. In DNA form, the CDR3 reads TGCAGCGTCACTAGCGGGACCCAAGAGACCCAGTACTTC. The encoded protein is CSVTSGTQETQYF.

This rearrangement joins TRBV4-1 to TRBJ2-1; D is unresolved. Trimming shortened V by 3 bases and J by 7 bases, and 16 bases separated the two germline ends. The CDR3 consists of 15 residues. Germline lookup yields CDR1 MGHRA and CDR2 YSYEKL. CDR3 in DNA: TGCGCCAGCAGCCACCCGACGGCTATAATGAATGAGCAGTTCTTC. Its protein product is CASSHPTAIMNEQFF.

This rearrangement joins TRBV5-1 to TRBJ1-4; a possible D gene is TRBD1 (6 bases). V dropped 0 bases and J dropped 12 bases, with 18 bases sitting between them. The CDR3 is 15 amino acids. CDR1 is SGHRS and CDR2 is YFSETQ in the germline V gene. The CDR3 spells CASSLEGEEGQQLFF. As DNA, the CDR3 is TGCGCCAGCAGCTTGGAGGGGGAGGAGGGGCAACAACTGTTTTTT.

This rearrangement joins TRBV10-1 to TRBJ2-1; D gene unclear. CDR3 size: 13 residues. Germline V CDR1 and CDR2: WNHNN, SYGVQD (reference sequence). V was cut by 5 bases and J by 5 bases, with 10 bases left in between. In DNA form, the CDR3 reads TGCGCCAGCAGTCTGGATCGTAACAATGAGCAGTTCTTC. Encoded protein: CASSLDRNNEQFF.

The V and J genes are TRBV28 and TRBJ1-2, with a possible D match to TRBD1 (5 bases). The V and J ends lost 5 bases and 8 bases respectively, with 12 bases between them. The germline gives CDR1 MDHEN, CDR2 SYDVKM. The CDR3 runs to 12 residues. The CDR3 DNA is TGTGCCAGCAGTCAGGGACTGTGGGGCTACACCTTC. It specifies CASSQGLWGYTF.

V usage is TRBV5-1 and J usage is TRBJ2-1; 11 bases align to TRBD2. Trimming cost V 5 bases and J 1 base; bases outside gene matches: 11. The CDR3 has 18 amino acids. Per germline, CDR1 SGHRS and CDR2 YFSETQ. In DNA, the CDR3 is TGCGCCAGCAGACTTGGACTAGCGGGTCTGAATTCCTACAATGAGCAGTTCTTC. Protein sequence: CASRLGLAGLNSYNEQFF.

This clone was observed at least ten times. This sequence joins TRBV28 and TRBJ2-3, with TRBD2 identical over 7 bases. The junction had 4 bases not matched to a gene; V was cut back by 5 bases and J by 2 bases. CDR1 MDHEN and CDR2 SYDVKM come from the germline V gene. The CDR3 runs to 14 residues. CDR3 sequence (DNA): TGTGCCAGCAGTAAAGCGGGATTCACAGATACGCAGTATTTT. Translated: CASSKAGFTDTQYF.

The rearrangement joins TRBV28 to TRBJ1-6; the D gene is possibly TRBD1 (6 bases). Germline CDR1 is MDHEN and CDR2 is SYDVKM. The CDR3 length is 15 residues. V was shortened by 5 bases and J by 6 bases, with 14 bases between the two germline ends. The CDR3 nucleotides are TGTGCCAGCAGTAGGACAGACTACCGTAATTCACCCCTCCACTTT. Its translation: CASSRTDYRNSPLHF.